The T cell receptor (beta chain) under discussion was sequenced for a study of cytomegalovirus exposure and HLA in healthy donors. After removal of 4 bases from V and 4 bases from J, the junction contained 7 bases not matched to a gene. Germline V gene data show CDR1 as SGDLS and CDR2 as YYNGEE. CDR3 length: 15 amino acids. Study results and caveats: Researchers left out some V segments, among them TRBV6-2 and TRBV6-3, as indistinguishable.

The study ran its PCR with 60 Vbeta and 13 Jbeta primers. Measured with immunoSEQ multiplex PCR; TCRdb has only the in-frame clones, and not every one. The sample contains some 150,000 clones, about 80% of which appear only once. Of note for this clone: Its antigen is as yet unknown.

The source material was PBMCs. The clonotype comes from a man between 25 and 39 years old in good health and CMV-seronegative. This rearrangement joins TRBV9 to TRBJ2-2; TRBD2 matches at 7 bases. The CDR3 coding sequence is TGTGCCAGCAGCCCGGGGCTAGCGGCCACCGGGGAGCTGTTTTTT. This gives the protein CASSPGLAATGELFF.